The clone carrying this T cell receptor (beta chain) was counted between two and nine times. Its antigen is not known. The time point here: recipient sample about 28 days before transplant, after cytoreduction. The data belong to a study of T cell clonotyping in hematopoietic cell transplantation. Across the whole study: Recipients' pretransplant samples followed cytoreduction.

Method: immunoSEQ multiplex PCR; TCRdb's copy keeps in-frame clones and lacks some. This sample carries 25,000 to 30,000 clones, around 83% of them seen once, and the ten largest clones take nearly 25%. General observations from the study: Without cell sorting, CD4 versus CD8 contributions remain unresolved. Few recipient clonotypes overlapped donors; over 95% were de novo at given depth. Pathologically expanded recipient clonotypes increased progressively from day 30 to day 180 as diversity fell.

V lost 2 bases and J lost 0, with 11 bases in between. CDR1 is MNHEY and CDR2 is SMNVEV in the germline V gene (reference sequence). This CDR3 region has 17 residues. The clonotype was recovered from a woman aged 55-75 years with acute myeloid leukemia. Some clones in this sample may be carry-over from other donors' samples. The chain combines TRBV27 with TRBJ1-6; D possibly corresponds to TRBD1 (5 bases). Sequencing was performed on peripheral blood mononuclear cells, taken before stem cell transplant. CDR3 sequence (DNA): TGTGCCAGCAGTTTAGGGGCGGAGAGCTCCTATAATTCACCCCTCCACTTT. Encoded protein: CASSLGAESSYNSPLHF.